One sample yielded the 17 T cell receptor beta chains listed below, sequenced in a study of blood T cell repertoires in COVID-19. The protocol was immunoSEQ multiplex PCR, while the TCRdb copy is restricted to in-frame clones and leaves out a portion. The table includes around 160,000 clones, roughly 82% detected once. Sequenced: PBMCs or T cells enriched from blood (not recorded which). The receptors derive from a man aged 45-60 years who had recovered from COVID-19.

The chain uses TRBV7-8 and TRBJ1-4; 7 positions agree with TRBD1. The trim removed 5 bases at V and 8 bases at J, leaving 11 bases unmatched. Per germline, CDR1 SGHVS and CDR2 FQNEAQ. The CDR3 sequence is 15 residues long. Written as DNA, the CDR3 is TGTGCCAGCAGCCCCAGACAGGGAAAAGGGGAAAAACTGTTTTTT. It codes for CASSPRQGKGEKLFF.

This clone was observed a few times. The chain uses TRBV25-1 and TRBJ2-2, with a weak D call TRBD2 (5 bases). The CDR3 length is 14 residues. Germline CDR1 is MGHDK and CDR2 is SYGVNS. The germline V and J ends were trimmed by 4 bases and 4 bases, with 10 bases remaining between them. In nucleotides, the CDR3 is TGTGCCAGCAGTGGGTTTCGGGGCACCGGGGAGCTGTTTTTT. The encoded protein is CASSGFRGTGELFF.

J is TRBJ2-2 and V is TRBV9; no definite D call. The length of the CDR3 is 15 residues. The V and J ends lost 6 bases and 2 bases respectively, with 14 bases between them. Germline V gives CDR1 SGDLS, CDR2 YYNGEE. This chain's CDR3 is CASTQSVSNTGELFF. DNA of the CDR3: TGTGCCAGCACCCAGTCGGTTAGCAACACCGGGGAGCTGTTTTTT.

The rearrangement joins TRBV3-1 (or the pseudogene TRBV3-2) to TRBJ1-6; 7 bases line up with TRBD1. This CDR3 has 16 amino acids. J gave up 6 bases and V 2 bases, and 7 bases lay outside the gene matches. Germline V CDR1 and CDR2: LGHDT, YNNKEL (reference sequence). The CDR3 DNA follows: TGTGCCAGCAGCCAACCTCGGACAGGATCTAATTCACCCCTCCACTTT. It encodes CASSQPRTGSNSPLHF.

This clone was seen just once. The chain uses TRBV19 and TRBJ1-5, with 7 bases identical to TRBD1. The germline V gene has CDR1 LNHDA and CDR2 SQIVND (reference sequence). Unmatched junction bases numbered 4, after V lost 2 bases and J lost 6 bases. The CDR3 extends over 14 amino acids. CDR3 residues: CASSIRQGGQPQHF. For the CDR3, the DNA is TGTGCCAGTAGTATACGACAGGGTGGTCAGCCCCAGCATTTT.

For the CDR3, the DNA is TGTGCCATCAGGTGGGGACAGGGTGGCAATCAGCCCCAGCATTTT. It translates to CAIRWGQGGNQPQHF. V and J are TRBV10-3 and TRBJ1-5; 9 bases map to TRBD1. The V gene's germline CDR1 is ENHRY and CDR2 SYGVKD. The trim removed 6 bases at V and 2 bases at J, leaving 5 bases unmatched. The CDR3 has 15 residues.

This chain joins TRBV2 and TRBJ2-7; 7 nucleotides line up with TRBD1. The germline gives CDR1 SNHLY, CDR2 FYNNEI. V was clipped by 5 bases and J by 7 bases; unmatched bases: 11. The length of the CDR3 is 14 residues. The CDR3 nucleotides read TGTGCCAGCAGTCCCGGGACAGTCCTGGTGGAGCAGTACTTC. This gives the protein CASSPGTVLVEQYF.

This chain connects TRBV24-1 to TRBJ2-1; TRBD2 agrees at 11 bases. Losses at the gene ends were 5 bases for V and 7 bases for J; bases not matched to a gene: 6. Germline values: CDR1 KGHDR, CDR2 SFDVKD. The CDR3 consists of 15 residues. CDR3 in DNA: TGTGCCACCAGTGCTCTAGCGGGGGGTAGGAATGAGCAGTTCTTC. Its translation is CATSALAGGRNEQFF.

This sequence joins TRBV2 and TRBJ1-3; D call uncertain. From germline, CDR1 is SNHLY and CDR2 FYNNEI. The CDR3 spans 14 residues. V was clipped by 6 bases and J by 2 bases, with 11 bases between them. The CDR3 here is CASRTALAGNTIYF. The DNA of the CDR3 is TGTGCCAGCAGAACAGCCCTTGCTGGAAACACCATATATTTT. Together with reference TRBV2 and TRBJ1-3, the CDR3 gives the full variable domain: EPEVTQTPSHQVTQMGQEVILRCVPISNHLYFYWYRQILGQKVEFLVSFYNNEISEKSEIFDDQFSVERPDGSNFTLKIRSTKLEDSAMYFCASRTALAGNTIYFGEGSWLTVV.

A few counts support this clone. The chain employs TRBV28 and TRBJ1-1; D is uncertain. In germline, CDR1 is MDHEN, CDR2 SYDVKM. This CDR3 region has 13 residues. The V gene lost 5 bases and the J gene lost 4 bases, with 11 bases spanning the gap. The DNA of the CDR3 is TGTGCCAGCAGTCCAGGAAGGCCCACTGAAGCTTTCTTT. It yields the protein CASSPGRPTEAFF.

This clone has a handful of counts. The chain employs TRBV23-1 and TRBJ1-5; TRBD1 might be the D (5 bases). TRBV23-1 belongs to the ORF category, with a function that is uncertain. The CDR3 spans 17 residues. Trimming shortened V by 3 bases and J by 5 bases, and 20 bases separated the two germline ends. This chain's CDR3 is CASSHSSGGFIYQPQHF. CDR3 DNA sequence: TGCGCCAGCAGTCACTCCAGCGGGGGATTTATTTATCAGCCCCAGCATTTT.

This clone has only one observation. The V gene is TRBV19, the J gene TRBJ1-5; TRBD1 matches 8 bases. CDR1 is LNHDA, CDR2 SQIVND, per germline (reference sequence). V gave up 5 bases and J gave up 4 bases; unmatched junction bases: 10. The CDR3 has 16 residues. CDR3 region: CASSPRTGSGNQPQHF. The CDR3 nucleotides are TGTGCCAGTAGTCCACGGACAGGGTCGGGAAATCAGCCCCAGCATTTT.

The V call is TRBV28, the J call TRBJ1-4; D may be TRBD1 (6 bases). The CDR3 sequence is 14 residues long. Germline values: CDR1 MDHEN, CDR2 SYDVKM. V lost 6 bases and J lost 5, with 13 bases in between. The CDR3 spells CASSSQGPNEKLFF. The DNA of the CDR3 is TGTGCCAGCAGCTCCCAGGGGCCGAATGAAAAACTGTTTTTT.

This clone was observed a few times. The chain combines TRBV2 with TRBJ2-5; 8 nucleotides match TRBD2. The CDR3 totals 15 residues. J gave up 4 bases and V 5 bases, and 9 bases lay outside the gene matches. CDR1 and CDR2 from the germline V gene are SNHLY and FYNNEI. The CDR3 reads CASSRLAMVGETQYF. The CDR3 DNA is TGTGCCAGCAGTAGACTAGCGATGGTTGGAGAGACCCAGTACTTC.

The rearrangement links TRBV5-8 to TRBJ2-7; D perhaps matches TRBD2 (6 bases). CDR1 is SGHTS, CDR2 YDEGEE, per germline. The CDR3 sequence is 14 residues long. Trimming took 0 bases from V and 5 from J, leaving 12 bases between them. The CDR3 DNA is TGTGCCAGCAGCTTGGCTGGAGGGTCGGACGAGCAGTACTTC. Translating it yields CASSLAGGSDEQYF. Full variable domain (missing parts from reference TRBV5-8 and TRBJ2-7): EAGVTQSPTHLIKTRGQQATLRCSPISGHTSVYWYQQALGLGLQFLLWYDEGEERNRGNFPPRFSGRQFPNYSSELNVNALELEDSALYLCASSLAGGSDEQYFGPGTRLTVT.

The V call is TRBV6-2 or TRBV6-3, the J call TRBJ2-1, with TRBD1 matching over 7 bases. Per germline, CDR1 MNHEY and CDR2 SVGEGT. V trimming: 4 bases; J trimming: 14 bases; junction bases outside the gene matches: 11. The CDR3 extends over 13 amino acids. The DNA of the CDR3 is TGTGCCAGCAGTTGGGACCCCGGGACAGAGAAGTTCTTC. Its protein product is CASSWDPGTEKFF.

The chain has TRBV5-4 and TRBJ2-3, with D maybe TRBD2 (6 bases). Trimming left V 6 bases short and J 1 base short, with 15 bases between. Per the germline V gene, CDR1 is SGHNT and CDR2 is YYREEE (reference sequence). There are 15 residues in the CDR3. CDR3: CASKRSGEGTDTQYF. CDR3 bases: TGTGCCAGCAAACGGTCGGGGGAGGGCACAGATACGCAGTATTTT.